This T cell receptor (beta chain) came from a study of blood T cell repertoires in COVID-19. Study at large: From the United States, Italy and Spain came samples of acute and convalescent COVID-19. PBMCs, B-cell-depleted T cells, or T cells were the source of the cDNA or gDNA that made up the material.

In the source study's methods: Amplified reference gene primers provided the basis for estimating nucleated cell counts. The data were produced by immunoSEQ multiplex PCR, yet TCRdb's version contains in-frame clones alone and is incomplete. V and J calls and clone size are those listed in that table; D and trimming were worked out from the DNA. The table lists fewer than 350,000 clones, about four fifths of them singletons. The CDR3 loop spans 16 amino acids. Looked up from germline, CDR1 is SGDLS and CDR2 is YYNGEE. The ends lost 3 bases at V and 2 bases at J; junction bases unmatched: 10. Sequencing input: peripheral blood. The receptor was derived from an older woman with active or convalescent COVID-19. J is TRBJ2-7 and V is TRBV9; 8 bases line up with TRBD1. The CDR3 sequence: CASSAGQGSFAYEQYF. CDR3 sequence (DNA): TGTGCCAGCAGCGCCGGACAGGGTAGTTTCGCCTACGAGCAGTACTTC.